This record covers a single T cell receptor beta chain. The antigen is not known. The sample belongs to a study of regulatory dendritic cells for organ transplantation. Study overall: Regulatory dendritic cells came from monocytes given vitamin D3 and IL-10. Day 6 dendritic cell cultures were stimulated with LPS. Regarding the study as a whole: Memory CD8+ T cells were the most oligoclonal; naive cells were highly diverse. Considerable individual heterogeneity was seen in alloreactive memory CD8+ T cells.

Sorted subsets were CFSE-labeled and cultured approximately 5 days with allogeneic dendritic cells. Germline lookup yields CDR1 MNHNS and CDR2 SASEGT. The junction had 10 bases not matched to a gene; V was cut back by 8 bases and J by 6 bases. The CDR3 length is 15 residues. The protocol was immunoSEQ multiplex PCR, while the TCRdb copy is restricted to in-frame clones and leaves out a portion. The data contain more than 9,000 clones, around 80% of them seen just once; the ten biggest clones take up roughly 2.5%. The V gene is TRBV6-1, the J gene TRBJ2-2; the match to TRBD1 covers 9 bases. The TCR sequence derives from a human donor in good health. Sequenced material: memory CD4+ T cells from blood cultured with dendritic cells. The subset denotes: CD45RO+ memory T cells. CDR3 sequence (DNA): TGTGCCAGCGGGGGAGACAGGGGGGAACCCGGGGAGCTGTTTTTT. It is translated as CASGGDRGEPGELFF.